These 20 T cell receptor beta chains originate from one sample sequenced in a study of CD8+CD57+ T cells in acquired aplastic anemia. Genomic DNA acted as the template from which TCR beta VDJ combination and CDR3 sequence profiling were carried out. MiXCR, run by TCRdb on the reads, gives a single entry per CDR3 protein. The sample holds roughly 420,000 distinct CDR3 sequences; 55% to 70% are singletons and the top ten take 3% to 4.5%. Material: sorted CD4+, CD8+, or CD8+CD57+ T cells (not recorded which) from PBMCs. The receptor source for this set is a human donor in good health, serving as a control.

V and J are TRBV2 and TRBJ1-5; D is undetermined. CDR3 length: 14 amino acids. Trimming left V 1 base short and J 0 bases short, with 4 bases between. Looked up from germline, CDR1 is SNHLY and CDR2 is FYNNEI. The CDR3, as DNA: TGTGCCAGCAGTGAAGGCTCTAGCAATCAGCCCCAGCATTTT. Translating it yields CASSEGSSNQPQHF.

This clonotype was observed at least ten times. The chain uses TRBV11-3 and TRBJ2-2; D is undetermined. The CDR3 runs to 12 residues. Trimming took 3 bases from V and 3 from J, leaving 2 bases between them. Germline V lookup: CDR1 SGHNT, CDR2 YENEEA. CDR3 coding DNA: TGTGCCAGCAGCTTTGACACCGGGGAGCTGTTTTTT. Amino acid sequence: CASSFDTGELFF.

For this clonotype: One end of the junction varies from germline; a read error may be responsible. The rearrangement joins TRBV7-4 to TRBJ1-6, with D uncertain. The CDR3 extends over 14 amino acids. Germline V gene sequence: CDR1 SGHVT, CDR2 SQSDAQ. CDR3 amino acids: CASSLDHTQNPPHF. Written as DNA, the CDR3 is TGTGCCAGCAGCTTAGATCACACACAAAATCCCCCCCACTTT. The full variable domain, in which reference TRBV7-4 and TRBJ1-6 provide the parts outside the CDR3, is GAGVSQSPRYKVAKRGRDVALRCDSISGHVTLYWYRQTLGQGSEVLTYSQSDAQRDKSGRPSGRFSAERPERSVSTLKIQRTEQGDSAVYLCASSLDHTQNPPHFGNGTRLTVT.

A note on this clonotype: In this CDR3 the conserved last residue, phenylalanine or tryptophan, is missing, so a read error is likely. It is unclear where the CDR3 begins or ends on the DNA, so no DNA is shown, and the CDR3 is as TCRdb lists it. V gene TRBV7-2 combines with J gene TRBJ1-1; the DNA was not compared with TRBD1, the D call given in the table. Germline lookup yields CDR1 SGHTA and CDR2 FQGNSA. The CDR3 contains 13 residues when both ends are counted. CDR3 sequence: CASSPRDRVQGYT.

The rearrangement joins TRBV20-1 to TRBJ2-7, with D unclear. The CDR3 runs to 13 residues. The germline V and J ends were trimmed by 0 bases and 2 bases, with 8 bases remaining between them. Germline assignment: CDR1 DFQATT and CDR2 SNEGSKA (reference sequence). CDR3 region: CSAREWRTYEQYF. CDR3 nucleotide sequence: TGCAGTGCTAGAGAGTGGAGAACCTACGAGCAGTACTTC.

The rearrangement joins TRBV7-9 to TRBJ2-6; D perhaps matches TRBD2 (5 bases). The germline gives CDR1 SEHNR, CDR2 FQNEAQ (reference sequence). This CDR3 is built from 17 residues. V was shortened by 5 bases and J by 2 bases, with 16 bases between the two germline ends. The DNA for the CDR3 is TGTGCCAGCAGCGCCGGGCGGAGGAGCGCTGGGGCCAACGTCCTGACTTTC. Translation: CASSAGRRSAGANVLTF.

This clonotype was observed a few times. V and J are TRBV29-1 and TRBJ1-4; the match to TRBD1 covers 12 bases. Germline V CDR1 and CDR2: SQVTM, ANQGSEA. This CDR3 spans 14 amino acids. V gave up 6 bases and J gave up 8 bases; unmatched junction bases: 7. CDR3 amino acids: CSVLTGTGGEKLFF. The CDR3 DNA sequence: TGCAGCGTGCTTACCGGGACAGGGGGCGAAAAACTGTTTTTT.

This rearrangement joins TRBV5-1 to TRBJ1-2; D may be TRBD1 (5 bases). This CDR3 is 15 amino acids long. V was pared by 3 bases and J by 0 bases, with 12 bases between. Germline assignment: CDR1 SGHRS and CDR2 YFSETQ. The CDR3 here is CASSWGDRTNYGYTF. The DNA for the CDR3 is TGCGCCAGCAGCTGGGGTGACAGAACTAACTATGGCTACACCTTC.

Turning to this clonotype: The junction does not match germline at one end; this may be a read error. In DNA form, the CDR3 reads TGTGCCGGCAGTCTGTCCGAGCAGTACTTC. It codes for CAGSLSEQYF. The chain uses TRBV7-8 and TRBJ2-7, with D unresolved. The CDR3 length is 10 residues. CDR1 is SGHVS and CDR2 is FQNEAQ in the germline V gene.

This clonotype was recorded a few times. Compared with germline, one end of the junction differs, possibly owing to a read error. The gene calls are TRBV5-1 and TRBJ1-2; 7 bases match TRBD1. Germline lookup yields CDR1 SGHRS and CDR2 YFSETQ. CDR3 length equals 15 residues. As DNA, the CDR3 is TGCGCCAGCAGCCCGGCCGGGGACAGCATGTATGGCTGCACCTTC. As protein: CASSPAGDSMYGCTF.

The CDR3 DNA reads TGTGCCAGCAGCTTCGCTCAAGGGCAGTATCAGCCCCAGCATTTT. It encodes CASSFAQGQYQPQHF. V usage is TRBV7-2 and J usage is TRBJ1-5; D ambiguous. V was cut by 3 bases and J by 5 bases, with 14 bases left in between. Germline lookup yields CDR1 SGHTA and CDR2 FQGNSA. The CDR3 covers 15 residues.

This clonotype has ten or more counts. This chain uses TRBV4-3 with TRBJ1-2; no reliable D call. CDR3 length: 14 residues. Trimming removed 1 base at V and 4 bases at J, with 10 bases between. CDR1 and CDR2 from the germline V gene are LGHNA and YSLEER. CDR3 coding DNA: TGCGCCAGCAGCCAAGCTCGGGAGTCCTATGGCTACACCTTC. Protein product: CASSQARESYGYTF.

The chain is built from TRBV2 and TRBJ1-2; 8 bases agree with TRBD1. The CDR3 totals 14 residues. V was clipped by 7 bases and J by 3 bases; unmatched bases: 7. Germline CDR1 reads SNHLY; CDR2 reads FYNNEI. CDR3 sequence: CASTVQGADYGYTF. The CDR3 DNA follows: TGTGCCAGCACCGTTCAGGGGGCGGACTATGGCTACACCTTC.

The V call is TRBV7-2, the J call TRBJ2-1; 16 nucleotides match TRBD2. The CDR3 spans 17 residues. J gave up 10 bases and V 5 bases, and 11 bases lay outside the gene matches. Germline lookup yields CDR1 SGHTA and CDR2 FQGNSA. The CDR3 bases are TGTGCCAGCAGCCCTGATGGGACTAGCGGGGGGGCAGGAGAGCAGTTCTTC. This gives the protein CASSPDGTSGGAGEQFF.

The table lists this clonotype with many counts. The chain links TRBV19 to TRBJ2-7; 12 positions agree with TRBD1. In germline, CDR1 is LNHDA, CDR2 SQIVND (reference sequence). The ends lost 4 bases at V and 5 bases at J; junction bases unmatched: 9. The length of the CDR3 is 16 residues. The CDR3 is CASSTDSGTGGNEQYF. The CDR3 bases are TGTGCCAGTAGTACCGATTCCGGGACAGGGGGCAACGAGCAGTACTTC. Supplemented by reference TRBV19 and TRBJ2-7, the full variable domain reads DGGITQSPKYLFRKEGQNVTLSCEQNLNHDAMYWYRQDPGQGLRLIYYSQIVNDFQKGDIAEGYSVSREKKESFPLTVTSAQKNPTAFYLCASSTDSGTGGNEQYFGPGTRLTVT.

The table lists this clonotype with a few counts. This rearrangement joins TRBV12-3 or TRBV12-4 to TRBJ2-7; 8 nucleotides align to TRBD1. This CDR3 has 11 residues. V lost 6 bases, J lost 9 bases, and 4 bases stayed unmatched. CDR3 loop: CASSQGQAQYF. CDR3 coding DNA: TGTGCCAGCAGCCAGGGACAGGCGCAGTACTTC.

This clonotype was counted a few times. This chain links TRBV19 with TRBJ2-1; 11 nucleotides match TRBD1. V gave up 9 bases and J gave up 13 bases; unmatched junction bases: 11. Looked up from germline, CDR1 is LNHDA and CDR2 is SQIVND (reference sequence). The CDR3 length is 13 residues. The CDR3 here is CASGQGARGTQFF. The CDR3 DNA sequence: TGTGCCAGCGGACAGGGGGCGAGGGGGACCCAGTTCTTC.

V and J are TRBV5-1 and TRBJ1-4; D gene unclear. Germline-derived CDR1 and CDR2 are SGHRS and YFSETQ. The CDR3 sequence is 16 residues long. Trimming took off 4 bases at V and 6 bases at J, with 19 bases between the two ends. As DNA, the CDR3 is TGCGCCAGCAGCGAAGAGGGCTGGGGTGAGTATGAAAAACTGTTTTTT. Translation: CASSEEGWGEYEKLFF.

This clonotype has a count of ten or more. The chain combines TRBV29-1 with TRBJ2-7, with a possible D match to TRBD1 (6 bases). The ends were cut back, 2 bases at V and 5 bases at J, with 10 bases in the middle. Germline CDR1 SQVTM, CDR2 ANQGSEA. The CDR3 runs 12 residues. CDR3 protein: CSVEKGGNEQYF. In nucleotides, the CDR3 is TGCAGCGTTGAAAAAGGGGGAAACGAGCAGTACTTC.

For the CDR3, the DNA is TGTGCCAGCAGGTTCACAGGGGGACCCTATGGCTACACCTTC. Residues: CASRFTGGPYGYTF. The rearrangement joins TRBV12-3 or TRBV12-4 to TRBJ1-2; 8 bases agree with TRBD1. The CDR3 consists of 14 residues. Trimming at V came to 6 bases and at J to 4 bases, leaving 7 bases not matched to a gene.